This T cell receptor (beta chain) appears in the sequencing data of a study of cytomegalovirus exposure and HLA in healthy donors. V was shortened by 0 bases and J by 6 bases, with 12 bases between the two germline ends. Germline-derived CDR1 and CDR2 are SGHKS and YYEKEE (reference sequence). The CDR3 loop spans 14 amino acids. The PCR made use of 60 Vbeta and 13 Jbeta primers. Sequencing was performed with immunoSEQ multiplex PCR; in TCRdb, only in-frame clones are kept and a portion is missing. The table shows some 110,000 clones, with 76% occurring only once. Overall study results and limits: Presence/absence analyses rested on an assumption that sequencing depth was roughly uniform across donors.

In regard to this clone: Its antigen is not identified.

Source material: PBMCs. The clonotype comes from a man in his fifties or sixties in good health and CMV-seronegative. V gene TRBV5-5 combines with J gene TRBJ1-1; perhaps TRBD1 as D (5 bases). CDR3 DNA: TGTGCCAGCAGCTTGGAGGAGGGGAGATCTGAAGCTTTCTTT. It encodes CASSLEEGRSEAFF.